One and the same sample provided the 31 T cell receptor beta chains below, sequenced in a study of T cells in Graves' hyperthyroidism and ophthalmopathy. Researchers took RNA transcripts and amplified the TCR beta CDR3 regions from them. When the TCR CDR3 underwent first-round RT-PCR, the HTBI primer set was used. Each CDR3 protein gets one entry after TCRdb re-called the multiplex PCR reads with MiXCR. The data contain 500,000 to 650,000 distinct CDR3 sequences, approximately 15% of them singletons. Source material: blood. The source of these receptors is a woman aged 45 to 65 with Graves' ophthalmopathy.

This clonotype was detected a few times. The V and J genes are TRBV12-3 or TRBV12-4 and TRBJ1-5; 7 nucleotides line up with TRBD1. V dropped 2 bases and J dropped 7; count of bases not matched to a gene: 14. This CDR3 contains 17 residues. CDR3 DNA sequence: TGTGCCAGCAGTTTAAATTTGGGAGGGGGCGCAGGGCAGCCCCAGCATTTT. It translates to CASSLNLGGGAGQPQHF.

This clonotype was counted many times. The rearrangement joins TRBV6-6 to TRBJ1-2; D possibly corresponds to TRBD1 (6 bases). Germline-derived CDR1 and CDR2 are MNHNY and SVGAGI (reference sequence). Trimming removed 2 bases at V and 2 bases at J, with 6 bases between. The CDR3 is 13 amino acids. CDR3 sequence: CASSYGQNYGYTF. The CDR3 DNA follows: TGTGCCAGCAGTTACGGACAGAACTATGGCTACACCTTC.

In its sample, this clonotype was seen many times. V usage is TRBV27 and J usage is TRBJ2-1, with 10 bases matching TRBD1. The CDR3 covers 15 residues. The germline gives CDR1 MNHEY, CDR2 SMNVEV (reference sequence). With 6 bases clipped from V and 3 bases from J, the junction kept 5 bases outside the gene matches. DNA for the CDR3: TGTGCCAGCAGCTCCGGGACAGGGGTCTACAATGAGCAGTTCTTC. As protein: CASSSGTGVYNEQFF.

J is TRBJ2-1 and V is TRBV27; TRBD2 agrees at 12 bases. This CDR3 has 16 amino acids. Germline CDR1 is MNHEY and CDR2 is SMNVEV (reference sequence). V lost 3 bases, J lost 8 bases, and 8 bases stayed unmatched. As DNA, the CDR3 is TGTGCCAGCAGTTTGTCGAGACTAGCGGGAGTAGATGAGCAGTTCTTC. Translated, it gives CASSLSRLAGVDEQFF.

This clonotype was observed at least ten times. The genes are TRBV11-3 and TRBJ1-2; perhaps TRBD1 as D (6 bases). In germline, CDR1 is SGHNT, CDR2 YENEEA. The CDR3 loop spans 14 amino acids. V lost 4 bases and J 7 bases, leaving 16 bases between the germline ends. CDR3 loop: CASSWGIQGSGYTF. DNA of the CDR3: TGTGCCAGCAGCTGGGGGATACAGGGAAGTGGCTACACCTTC.

This clonotype was counted many times. V gene TRBV18 combines with J gene TRBJ2-5, with TRBD2 matching over 11 bases. Germline CDR1 is KGHSH and CDR2 is LQKENI. This CDR3 has 15 residues. V dropped 3 bases and J dropped 5; count of bases not matched to a gene: 5. The DNA of the CDR3 is TGTGCCAGCTCACCTGTACTAGCGGGAGTTGAGACCCAGTACTTC. Protein product: CASSPVLAGVETQYF.

There are a few counts of this clonotype. The CDR3 DNA follows: TGCAGCGTGGGGACAGGGGGCCACAATGAGCAGTTCTTC. As protein: CSVGTGGHNEQFF. The chain joins TRBV29-1 to TRBJ2-1; 12 nucleotides line up with TRBD1. The junction had 2 bases not matched to a gene; V was cut back by 6 bases and J by 5 bases. Germline loops: CDR1 SQVTM, CDR2 ANQGSEA. This CDR3 region has 13 residues.

The J gene is TRBJ1-4, the V gene TRBV12-3 or TRBV12-4; a possible D gene is TRBD1 (5 bases). Between the trimmed V and J ends, which lost 1 base and 0 bases, there was a span of 6 bases. CDR3 size: 15 residues. The CDR3 region is CASSLGQTTNEKLFF. Here the CDR3 DNA reads TGTGCCAGCAGTTTAGGACAGACAACTAATGAAAAACTGTTTTTT.

This clonotype was seen a handful of times. The chain uses TRBV6-1 and TRBJ2-3; 8 bases align to TRBD1. V gave up 2 bases and J gave up 6 bases; unmatched junction bases: 7. This CDR3 is 15 amino acids long. Germline CDR1 is MNHNS and CDR2 is SASEGT. Here the CDR3 DNA reads TGTGCCAGCAGTGAATGGGCAGGGGGCCTGGATACGCAGTATTTT. The encoded protein is CASSEWAGGLDTQYF.

This clonotype has ten or more counts. The rearrangement joins TRBV28 to TRBJ2-5; 8 bases fit TRBD1. CDR1 is MDHEN, CDR2 SYDVKM, per germline. The CDR3 has 15 residues. The trim removed 5 bases at V and 4 bases at J, leaving 9 bases unmatched. The CDR3 protein is CASSLPGQAPETQYF. In DNA form, the CDR3 reads TGTGCCAGCAGTCTCCCGGGACAGGCGCCAGAGACCCAGTACTTC.

This clonotype has a count of ten or more. The chain has TRBV6-2 or TRBV6-3 and TRBJ1-5, with D possibly TRBD1 on 5 matching bases. V shed 0 bases and J shed 5 bases, with 14 bases lying between them. In germline, CDR1 is MNHEY, CDR2 SVGEGT. CDR3 length: 16 residues. The CDR3 DNA reads TGTGCCAGCAGTTACTCGAGGGATCGGGGGGATCAGCCCCAGCATTTT. It yields the protein CASSYSRDRGDQPQHF.

Only a few counts were recorded for this clonotype. J is TRBJ1-4 and V is TRBV15; the match to TRBD1 covers 7 bases. V dropped 3 bases and J dropped 6; count of bases not matched to a gene: 7. Germline V lookup: CDR1 LNHNV, CDR2 YYDKDF (reference sequence). The CDR3 runs 15 residues. CDR3 region: CATSSFHGTDEKLFF. In DNA form, the CDR3 reads TGTGCCACCAGCAGCTTCCACGGGACAGATGAAAAACTGTTTTTT. The whole variable domain, filled in from reference TRBV15 and TRBJ1-4, reads DAMVIQNPRYQVTQFGKPVTLSCSQTLNHNVMYWYQQKSSQAPKLLFHYYDKDFNNEADTPDNFQSRRPNTSFCFLDIRSPGLGDTAMYLCATSSFHGTDEKLFFGSGTQLSVL.

This clonotype showed up just a few times. One end of the junction fails to match germline, which may point to a read error. The chain has TRBV27 and TRBJ2-7; TRBD2 aligns across 11 bases. This CDR3 comprises 14 residues. Germline V CDR1 and CDR2: MNHEY, SMNVEV (reference sequence). CDR3 sequence: CASSRGLAVYERYF. The CDR3, as DNA: TGTGCCAGCAGCCGGGGACTAGCGGTCTACGAGCGGTACTTC.

Here the CDR3 reads CASSHDDRTTGELFF. CDR3 bases: TGCGCCAGCAGCCACGATGACAGAACGACCGGGGAGCTGTTTTTT. This chain links TRBV4-3 with TRBJ2-2; weak D call: TRBD1 (5 bases). CDR1 is LGHNA and CDR2 is YSLEER in the germline V gene. V was trimmed by 3 bases and J by 5 bases, leaving 13 bases between them. CDR3 length equals 15 residues.

The chain recombines TRBV4-1 with TRBJ1-1; a possible D gene is TRBD1 (6 bases). V lost 0 bases to trimming and J lost 3 bases, with 17 bases between them. This CDR3 region has 17 residues. Germline CDR1 MGHRA, CDR2 YSYEKL. The CDR3 spells CASSQDEGGNLDTEAFF. The CDR3 coding sequence is TGCGCCAGCAGCCAAGATGAAGGGGGAAATTTGGACACTGAAGCTTTCTTT.

This chain uses TRBV28 with TRBJ2-3; no definite D call. Trimming stripped 4 bases from V and 4 bases from J, with 9 bases between. The CDR3 consists of 13 residues. Germline CDR1 and CDR2: MDHEN and SYDVKM. The CDR3 nucleotides read TGTGCCAGCAGTTCCCGGTTGGCAGATACGCAGTATTTT. Its protein is CASSSRLADTQYF.

This clonotype has ten or more counts. V is TRBV6-1 and J is TRBJ2-2; TRBD1 agrees at 7 bases. The J segment lost 5 bases and the V segment lost 6 bases, leaving 3 bases of the junction unmatched. The CDR3 runs 13 residues. The V gene's germline CDR1 is MNHNS and CDR2 SASEGT. CDR3 region: CASSRQGTGELFF. CDR3 DNA: TGTGCCAGCAGCAGACAGGGAACCGGGGAGCTGTTTTTT.

This clonotype has just a few counts. The rearrangement uses TRBV6-2 or TRBV6-3 and TRBJ1-1; D unresolved. CDR1 and CDR2 (germline): MNHEY, SVGEGT. V lost 9 bases, J lost 2 bases, and 7 bases lay in between. This CDR3 has 11 amino acids. In DNA, the CDR3 is TGTGCCAGTACCTATAACACTGAAGCTTTCTTT. Protein sequence: CASTYNTEAFF.

The chain has TRBV6-2 or TRBV6-3 and TRBJ1-2, with no clear D. The length of the CDR3 is 14 residues. Germline V gene sequence: CDR1 MNHEY, CDR2 SVGEGT. V lost 6 bases and J lost 8, with 19 bases in between. The CDR3: CASRSGPASLGYTF. CDR3 DNA sequence: TGTGCCAGCAGATCAGGACCTGCCTCCCTAGGCTACACCTTC.

V is TRBV6-1 and J is TRBJ1-2; D perhaps matches TRBD1 (5 bases). Trimming pared 3 bases from V and 5 bases from J, leaving 10 bases between. This CDR3 contains 13 residues. Germline lookup yields CDR1 MNHNS and CDR2 SASEGT. The CDR3 loop is CASSDRTRYGYTF. DNA for the CDR3: TGTGCCAGCAGTGACAGGACACGGTATGGCTACACCTTC.

This clonotype was seen repeatedly, ten times or more. This chain links TRBV28 with TRBJ2-5; D is perhaps TRBD2 (6 bases). Germline lookup yields CDR1 MDHEN and CDR2 SYDVKM. The CDR3 sequence is 14 residues long. Trimming took off 6 bases at V and 1 base at J, with 12 bases between the two ends. This CDR3 is CASSSIAVQETQYF. CDR3 bases: TGTGCCAGCAGCTCTATAGCGGTCCAAGAGACCCAGTACTTC.

This clonotype came up many times. J is TRBJ2-7 and V is TRBV24-1; no clear D. V gave up 5 bases and J gave up 5 bases, with 15 bases separating them. The CDR3 has 14 amino acids. Germline CDR1 is KGHDR and CDR2 is SFDVKD. The CDR3 DNA reads TGTGCCACCAGTGGCTCTAGTCGCTTCGACGAGCAGTACTTC. Amino acid sequence: CATSGSSRFDEQYF.

This clonotype was seen more than once but under ten times. The chain carries TRBV4-3 and TRBJ1-3; D is ambiguous. Trimming removed 3 bases at V and 0 bases at J, with 12 bases between. The CDR3 runs 16 residues. CDR1 is LGHNA and CDR2 is YSLEER in the germline V gene. As DNA, the CDR3 is TGCGCCAGCAGCCAGCCCACCTACTCCTCTGGAAACACCATATATTTT. This encodes CASSQPTYSSGNTIYF.

This clonotype was seen a handful of times. The chain couples TRBV7-9 to TRBJ2-5; no firm D call. Trimming took 4 bases from V and 4 from J, leaving 13 bases between them. The CDR3 has 14 amino acids. CDR1 SEHNR and CDR2 FQNEAQ come from the germline V gene (reference sequence). CDR3 region: CASSSRIDLETQYF. The CDR3 DNA follows: TGTGCCAGCAGCTCCCGAATAGATCTAGAGACCCAGTACTTC.

Details on this clonotype: A much larger clone sits a single nucleotide away, making a read error possible. The V call is TRBV12-3 or TRBV12-4, the J call TRBJ2-3; TRBD1 aligns across 8 bases. The CDR3 is 17 residues long. With 8 bases clipped from V and 6 bases from J, the junction kept 19 bases outside the gene matches. This CDR3 reads CASATIFGQGASDTQYF. For the CDR3, the DNA is TGTGCCAGCGCTACTATTTTCGGGCAGGGGGCATCCGATACGCAGTATTTT.

This chain joins TRBV24-1 and TRBJ2-7; 9 bases align to TRBD1. J was trimmed by 3 bases and V by 4 bases; bases with no gene match: 6. The CDR3 totals 15 residues. In germline, CDR1 is KGHDR, CDR2 SFDVKD. CDR3: CATSEFGTGYYEQYF. The CDR3, as DNA: TGTGCCACCAGTGAGTTCGGGACAGGGTACTACGAGCAGTACTTC.

This clonotype was seen many times. The chain uses TRBV6-1 and TRBJ1-1, with no clear D. The CDR3 is 16 residues long. The germline V gene encodes CDR1 MNHNS and CDR2 SASEGT. Trimming stripped 5 bases from V and 0 bases from J, with 16 bases between. CDR3 amino acids: CASSPANVLMNTEAFF. The CDR3 DNA is TGTGCCAGCAGTCCCGCGAACGTCCTTATGAACACTGAAGCTTTCTTT.

This sequence joins TRBV5-1 and TRBJ2-2; D might be TRBD2 (5 bases). Trimming took 0 bases from V and 1 from J, leaving 10 bases between them. Germline V lookup: CDR1 SGHRS, CDR2 YFSETQ. CDR3 length: 16 residues. CDR3 sequence: CASSLGAAENTGELFF. The CDR3 DNA sequence: TGCGCCAGCAGCTTGGGAGCAGCGGAGAACACCGGGGAGCTGTTTTTT.

In this sample, this clonotype turned up a few times. This rearrangement joins TRBV25-1 to TRBJ2-1; D could derive from TRBD1 or TRBD2 (7 bases each). This CDR3 has 16 amino acids. The ends were cut back, 3 bases at V and 5 bases at J, with 17 bases in the middle. The germline V gene encodes CDR1 MGHDK and CDR2 SYGVNS. DNA of the CDR3: TGTGCCAGCAGTGATCCGTGGGGGAGGGGGCACAATGAGCAGTTCTTC. Translation: CASSDPWGRGHNEQFF.

This clonotype was detected only a few times. This sequence joins TRBV10-3 and TRBJ1-6; D remains ambiguous. The germline V and J ends were trimmed by 0 bases and 8 bases, with 5 bases remaining between them. The CDR3 totals 13 residues. From germline, CDR1 is ENHRY and CDR2 SYGVKD. The DNA of the CDR3 is TGTGCCATCAGTGAGTCGAGGGATTCACCCCTCCACTTT. It is translated as CAISESRDSPLHF.

In its sample, this clonotype was seen many times. This chain uses TRBV6-1 with TRBJ2-7; 7 positions agree with TRBD2. The CDR3 consists of 15 residues. With V trimmed by 5 bases and J by 7 bases, 14 bases remained unmatched. The germline gives CDR1 MNHNS, CDR2 SASEGT. CDR3 nucleotides: TGTGCCAGCAGTTGGGAACTAGCGCGCGGGGTGGAGCAGTACTTC. It codes for CASSWELARGVEQYF.